The 20 T cell receptor beta chains in this list originate from one sample, sequenced in a study of a mutant IDH1 vaccine in newly diagnosed glioma. Indicated time point: week 23, last vaccination. Alongside topical imiquimod, each dose of vaccine comprised 300 ug of mutant IDH1 20-mer peptide. Repertoires were generated with immunoSEQ multiplex PCR, while TCRdb's copy carries only in-frame clones and drops some. The sample records about 55,000 clones, about four fifths being singletons. These TCRs' antigens remain unknown. This specimen was PBMCs, taken from a glioma patient whose treatment included an IDH1 peptide vaccine. These TCRs come from a man aged 40-49 years with glioma.

J is TRBJ2-2 and V is TRBV2, with D perhaps TRBD1 (5 bases). Germline values: CDR1 SNHLY, CDR2 FYNNEI. The CDR3 extends over 14 amino acids. V was pared by 4 bases and J by 3 bases, with 9 bases between. The CDR3 region has the DNA TGTGCCAGCAGTGGAGACAGATACACCGGGGAGCTGTTTTTT. Translating it yields CASSGDRYTGELFF.

The chain joins TRBV6-5 to TRBJ2-1, with D tentatively TRBD2 (7 bases). Germline V CDR1 and CDR2: MNHEY, SVGAGI. This CDR3 region has 15 residues. V dropped 0 bases and J dropped 7 bases, with 13 bases sitting between them. Here the CDR3 DNA reads TGTGCCAGCAGTTACTCCGGGGGGCGGGGGAATGAGCAGTTCTTC. It yields the protein CASSYSGGRGNEQFF.

The rearrangement uses TRBV5-4 and TRBJ1-1; 10 nucleotides match TRBD1. J lost 3 bases, V lost 4 bases, and 12 bases had no gene match. From germline, CDR1 is SGHNT and CDR2 YYREEE (reference sequence). This CDR3 spans 17 amino acids. CDR3 residues: CASSLTGTGDGDTEAFF. Written as DNA, the CDR3 is TGTGCCAGCAGCCTTACCGGGACAGGGGACGGGGACACTGAAGCTTTCTTT.

The chain combines TRBV2 with TRBJ1-3; tentative D call: TRBD1 (5 bases). Trimming left V 8 bases short and J 0 bases short, with 8 bases between. The CDR3 runs to 13 residues. The germline V gene has CDR1 SNHLY and CDR2 FYNNEI. For the CDR3, the DNA is TGTGCCAGCCAGGGTGACTCTGGAAACACCATATATTTT. Its translation: CASQGDSGNTIYF.

This sequence joins TRBV29-1 and TRBJ2-5; 10 nucleotides match TRBD1. With 7 bases clipped from V and 4 bases from J, the junction kept 3 bases outside the gene matches. Germline V gene lookup returns CDR1 SQVTM and CDR2 ANQGSEA. This CDR3 region has 12 residues. CDR3 sequence: CSGGQGRETQYF. The CDR3 nucleotides are TGCAGCGGGGGACAGGGGCGAGAGACCCAGTACTTC.

V is TRBV6-5 and J is TRBJ2-3, with 9 bases aligning to TRBD1. V lost 6 bases, J lost 1 base, and 2 bases stayed unmatched. Germline V gene sequence: CDR1 MNHEY, CDR2 SVGAGI. The CDR3 consists of 14 residues. CDR3: CASSRDRGTDTQYF. CDR3 DNA: TGTGCCAGCAGCCGGGACAGGGGCACAGATACGCAGTATTTT.

The V gene is TRBV27, the J gene TRBJ1-4, with TRBD1 identical over 7 bases. V lost 4 bases and J lost 1; bases outside the gene matches: 9. CDR1 is MNHEY and CDR2 is SMNVEV in the germline V gene (reference sequence). The CDR3 is made up of 17 amino acids. The CDR3 sequence is CASSSTGVGITNEKLFF. The CDR3 nucleotides read TGTGCCAGCAGTTCTACAGGGGTGGGGATAACTAATGAAAAACTGTTTTTT.

The chain carries TRBV4-1 and TRBJ2-1; 10 bases are a match to TRBD2. V trimming: 1 base; J trimming: 4 bases; junction bases outside the gene matches: 4. Germline CDR1 is MGHRA and CDR2 is YSYEKL. This CDR3 contains 16 residues. The CDR3 reads CASSQGSGGAYNEQFF. The CDR3 DNA follows: TGCGCCAGCAGCCAAGGGAGCGGGGGGGCGTACAATGAGCAGTTCTTC.

The chain recombines TRBV6-5 with TRBJ2-5; 8 bases match TRBD1. CDR1 and CDR2 (germline): MNHEY, SVGAGI. The CDR3 has 14 residues. V shed 5 bases, J shed 5 bases, and the junction held 7 bases outside the gene matches. CDR3 sequence reads: CASSPQGAEETQYF. In DNA form, the CDR3 reads TGTGCCAGCAGTCCCCAGGGGGCAGAGGAGACCCAGTACTTC.

The chain employs TRBV5-4 and TRBJ1-2, with TRBD1 identical over 7 bases. Trimming removed 2 bases from V and 8 bases from J; junction bases left unmatched: 12. This CDR3 has 15 residues. Per the germline V gene, CDR1 is SGHNT and CDR2 is YYREEE (reference sequence). CDR3 sequence (DNA): TGTGCCAGCAGCTTTCCACCGGGGCAGGGGGACGGCTACACCTTC. Protein sequence: CASSFPPGQGDGYTF.

The chain combines TRBV7-8 with TRBJ2-5; 13 bases agree with TRBD2. The ends lost 5 bases at V and 7 bases at J; junction bases unmatched: 13. Germline V gives CDR1 SGHVS, CDR2 FQNEAQ. There are 17 residues in the CDR3. This CDR3 is CASSRPFGTSGEGTQYF. DNA of the CDR3: TGTGCCAGCAGCCGTCCCTTTGGGACTAGCGGGGAAGGGACCCAGTACTTC.

The J gene is TRBJ2-1, the V gene TRBV29-1; no clear D gene. Germline V gene data show CDR1 as SQVTM and CDR2 as ANQGSEA. Trimming shortened V by 3 bases and J by 6 bases, and 18 bases separated the two germline ends. CDR3 length equals 15 residues. Here the CDR3 reads CSVDGVGVPSNEQFF. CDR3 nucleotides: TGCAGCGTTGACGGTGTTGGGGTTCCCTCCAATGAGCAGTTCTTC.

The chain recombines TRBV6-5 with TRBJ2-7; D is unresolved. The germline V gene has CDR1 MNHEY and CDR2 SVGAGI. The CDR3 covers 12 residues. Trimming shortened V by 6 bases and J by 8 bases, and 14 bases separated the two germline ends. The CDR3 DNA is TGTGCCAGCAGCCCCTTTCGTGGGCAGCAGTACTTC. Translated: CASSPFRGQQYF.

In DNA form, the CDR3 reads TGTGCCAGCAGTGATGATGGGGCTCCATCTGGGGCCAACGTCCTGACTTTC. It specifies CASSDDGAPSGANVLTF. V gene TRBV6-1 combines with J gene TRBJ2-6; weak D call: TRBD1 (5 bases). Trimming shortened V by 3 bases and J by 1 base, and 13 bases separated the two germline ends. This CDR3 region has 17 residues. The germline V gene encodes CDR1 MNHNS and CDR2 SASEGT.

The chain recombines TRBV5-6 with TRBJ1-2; perhaps TRBD1 as D (5 bases). Trimming cost V 4 bases and J 5 bases, with 12 bases left between them. Germline V gene data show CDR1 as SGHDT and CDR2 as YYEEEE. This CDR3 contains 13 residues. This CDR3 is CASSRGAGYGYTF. CDR3 DNA: TGTGCCAGCAGCCGGGGCGCGGGGTATGGCTACACCTTC.

In this sample, this clone turned up a few times. The rearrangement joins TRBV19 to TRBJ1-6; tentatively, D is TRBD1 (6 bases). CDR1 and CDR2 from the germline V gene are LNHDA and SQIVND (reference sequence). The length of the CDR3 is 13 residues. Trimming pared 10 bases from V and 4 bases from J, leaving 11 bases between. The DNA for the CDR3 is TGTGCCACCTCCAGGGGTTATAATTCACCCCTCCACTTT. The encoded protein is CATSRGYNSPLHF. The complete variable domain, with remaining parts taken from reference TRBV19 and TRBJ1-6, reads DGGITQSPKYLFRKEGQNVTLSCEQNLNHDAMYWYRQDPGQGLRLIYYSQIVNDFQKGDIAEGYSVSREKKESFPLTVTSAQKNPTAFYLCATSRGYNSPLHFGNGTRLTVT.

The CDR3 nucleotides are TGTGCCAGCAGTTACCCCCAGGGTGTGGGGGTCTCTGAAGCTTTCTTT. Its protein product is CASSYPQGVGVSEAFF. The genes are TRBV6-6 and TRBJ1-1; TRBD1 is a possible D gene (5 bases). This CDR3 is built from 16 residues. Looked up from germline, CDR1 is MNHNY and CDR2 is SVGAGI (reference sequence). V lost 2 bases to trimming and J lost 6 bases, with 19 bases between them.

The chain uses TRBV7-9 and TRBJ1-1; tentative D call: TRBD1 (5 bases). Looked up from germline, CDR1 is SEHNR and CDR2 is FQNEAQ (reference sequence). The CDR3 covers 12 residues. The V end was cut by 3 bases, the J end by 8 bases, with 10 bases between. CDR3 protein: CASSFTGGEAFF. DNA of the CDR3: TGTGCCAGCAGCTTTACAGGAGGGGAAGCTTTCTTT. Filled out from reference TRBV7-9 and TRBJ1-1, the complete variable domain reads DTGVSQNPRHKITKRGQNVTFRCDPISEHNRLYWYRQTLGQGPEFLTYFQNEAQLEKSRLLSDRFSAERPKGSFSTLEIQRTEQGDSAMYLCASSFTGGEAFFGQGTRLTVV.

This clone was detected a few times. The gene calls are TRBV30 and TRBJ1-1; possible D gene TRBD1, 5 bases. Deletions cut 2 bases from V and 1 base from J, with 11 bases between. This CDR3 region has 14 residues. Germline values: CDR1 GTSNPN, CDR2 SVGIG (reference sequence). CDR3 loop: CAWSWGTPNTEAFF. CDR3 in DNA: TGTGCCTGGAGTTGGGGCACTCCGAACACTGAAGCTTTCTTT. Full variable domain (missing parts from reference TRBV30 and TRBJ1-1): SQTIHQWPATLVQPVGSPLSLECTVEGTSNPNLYWYRQAAGRGLQLLFYSVGIGQISSEVPQNLSASRPQDRQFILSSKKLLLSDSGFYLCAWSWGTPNTEAFFGQGTRLTVV.

This clone has just a few counts. The chain combines TRBV10-3 with TRBJ1-4; weak D call: TRBD1 (6 bases). Germline-derived CDR1 and CDR2 are ENHRY and SYGVKD. The CDR3 runs 15 residues. Between the trimmed V and J ends, which lost 2 bases and 8 bases, there was a span of 15 bases. CDR3 nucleotides: TGTGCCATCAGTGAGCTGACAGGAGGAGGAGAAAAACTGTTTTTT. Encoded protein: CAISELTGGGEKLFF.